The present entry profiles one T cell receptor (beta chain) with its context. Clones were sequenced by immunoSEQ multiplex PCR, and TCRdb holds only the in-frame ones, with some missing. This repertoire shows tens of thousands of clones, around 89% found once; its top ten account for about 0.6%. The sample is drawn from a study of T cell changes during pregnancy in multiple sclerosis. Looked up from germline, CDR1 is MNHNY and CDR2 is SVGAGI (reference sequence). V lost 10 bases, J lost 10 bases, and 14 bases stayed unmatched. This CDR3 is 14 amino acids long. The chain has TRBV6-6 and TRBJ2-1, with 9 nucleotides matching TRBD1. Sequences were derived from CD4+ T cells from peripheral blood mononuclear cells, sampled in the first trimester of pregnancy. This clonotype was obtained from a female donor with multiple sclerosis, enrolled in a pregnancy study. The CDR3 coding sequence is TGTGCCACCCGGGGGAGACAGGGGGACATCGAGCAGTTCTTC. Its translation is CATRGRQGDIEQFF.